These T cell receptor beta chains were read from a single sample in a study of cytomegalovirus exposure and HLA in healthy donors. The data were produced by immunoSEQ multiplex PCR, yet TCRdb's version contains in-frame clones alone and is incomplete. The table lists about 160,000 clones, approximately 87% of them singletons. The specimen sequenced was PBMCs. Receptor source: a woman in her 30s in good health and CMV-seronegative. CDR3s include the opening cysteine and the closing phenylalanine or tryptophan. The D gene is left open where the match is weak. Clone size, where shown, is once, few, many, or a class for clones that have expanded.

TRBV5-1,TRBJ2-5,TRBD1,NA,15,TGCGCCAGCAGCAAACGAGGACAGGGCTCGGAGACCCAGTACTTC,CASSKRGQGSETQYF
TRBV6-5,TRBJ2-7,NA,NA,14,TGTGCCAGCAGTTATGGTCCTACCTCCTACGAGCAGTACTTC,CASSYGPTSYEQYF
TRBV4-3,TRBJ2-3,NA,NA,16,TGCGCCAGCAGCCCTGGCGGGAACCCAAGCACAGATACGCAGTATTTT,CASSPGGNPSTDTQYF
TRBV4-1,TRBJ1-1,NA,NA,14,TGCGCCAGCAGCCAAGGGGGATGGGATACTGAAGCTTTCTTT,CASSQGGWDTEAFF
TRBV12-5,TRBJ1-4,NA,NA,15,TGTGCTAGTGGTTTCGGCGGGGCAACTAATGAAAAACTGTTTTTT,CASGFGGATNEKLFF
TRBV14,TRBJ2-1,TRBD1,NA,13,TGTGCCAGCCGCAAACGACAGGGGTGGGAGCAGTTCTTC,CASRKRQGWEQFF
TRBV4-3,TRBJ1-2,NA,NA,15,TGCGCCAGCAGCCATCTCGACTCTGGGCGCTATGGCTACACCTTC,CASSHLDSGRYGYTF
TRBV11-2,TRBJ1-6,TRBD1,NA,15,TGTGCCAGCAGCTTCTCAGGGGGCGAGGGATCACCCCTCCACTTT,CASSFSGGEGSPLHF
TRBV9,TRBJ2-2,TRBD2,NA,17,TGTGCCAGCAGCCTATCCCCTAGCGGGACCCACACCGGGGAGCTGTTTTTT,CASSLSPSGTHTGELFF
TRBV7-2,TRBJ2-5,NA,NA,14,TGTGCCAGCAGCTTTAACGTTCCGAGAGAGACCCAGTACTTC,CASSFNVPRETQYF
TRBV4-3,TRBJ2-3,NA,NA,13,TGCGCCAGCAGCCAAGGTCCGGGGTATACGCAGTATTTT,CASSQGPGYTQYF
TRBV27,TRBJ1-4,TRBD1,NA,15,TGTGCCAGCAGTTTAAGTCAGGGGGCCGGGGAAAAACTGTTTTTT,CASSLSQGAGEKLFF
TRBV6-6,TRBJ2-7,TRBD1,NA,13,TGTGCCAGCAGGCCGACAGGGAGCTACGAGCAGTACTTC,CASRPTGSYEQYF
TRBV4-3,TRBJ2-7,NA,NA,13,TGCGCCAGCAGCCAAGATCGGGGGTACGAGCAGTACTTC,CASSQDRGYEQYF
TRBV19,TRBJ1-2,NA,once,15,TGTGCCAGTAATCAGGGAATATATCCTAACTATGGCTACACCTTC,CASNQGIYPNYGYTF
TRBV27,TRBJ2-1,NA,few,14,TGTGCCAGCAGTCTCGACAGAAACTACAATGAGCAGTTCTTC,CASSLDRNYNEQFF
TRBV6-8,TRBJ2-7,NA,few,13,TGTGCCAGCACCCAGGAGTTTAGCAACGAGCAGTACTTC,CASTQEFSNEQYF
TRBV6-6,TRBJ1-5,TRBD1,NA,14,TGTGCCAGCAGTTACAGACAGGGGGCTCAGCCCCAGCATTTT,CASSYRQGAQPQHF
TRBV2,TRBJ1-4,TRBD1,NA,16,TGTGCCAGCGAAACAGGGGGTAGACCAACTAATGAAAAACTGTTTTTT,CASETGGRPTNEKLFF
TRBV7-9,TRBJ1-2,TRBD1,NA,13,TGTGCCAGCAGCTGGGGACAGAACTATGGCTACACCTTC,CASSWGQNYGYTF
TRBV4-3,TRBJ1-6,NA,NA,17,TGCGCCAGCAGCCAAGATTTAGCGGGGGGCTTGGATTCACCCCTCCACTTT,CASSQDLAGGLDSPLHF
TRBV5-4,TRBJ1-6,NA,NA,14,TGTGCCAGCAGCCGGACGGCTGATAATTCACCCCTCCACTTT,CASSRTADNSPLHF
TRBV7-3,TRBJ2-3,TRBD2,NA,17,TGTGCCAGCAGCTTAACTCCGGGACTAGCGGGAGAGGATACGCAGTATTTT,CASSLTPGLAGEDTQYF
TRBV5-1,TRBJ2-5,NA,once,15,TGCGCCAGCAGCTTCCGACAAGGAACGGGAGAGACCCAGTACTTC,CASSFRQGTGETQYF
TRBV4-1,TRBJ2-2,NA,NA,15,TGCGCCAGCAGCCAATTTCCTAGCTCCACCGGGGAGCTGTTTTTT,CASSQFPSSTGELFF
TRBV15,TRBJ2-3,TRBD1,NA,16,TGTGCCACCAGCAGAGATCTGGGACAGGGTCAAGATACGCAGTATTTT,CATSRDLGQGQDTQYF
TRBV5-1,TRBJ2-1,NA,once,11,TGCGCCAGCAGCTTTAGTAGAGAGCAGTTCTTC,CASSFSREQFF
TRBV6-1,TRBJ1-4,NA,NA,15,TGTGCCAGCAGGGCACGGGACACCCCTGCCGAAAAACTGTTTTTT,CASRARDTPAEKLFF
TRBV29-1,TRBJ1-1,NA,NA,13,TGCAGCGTTGACGTCCCAGGGTCCACTGAAGCTTTCTTT,CSVDVPGSTEAFF
TRBV6-6,TRBJ2-5,NA,NA,13,TGTGCCAGCAGTTTGGGTAGGGTGCAGACCCAGTACTTC,CASSLGRVQTQYF
TRBV9,TRBJ1-1,NA,NA,13,TGTGCCAGCAGCGTAGCACAGAACACTGAAGCTTTCTTT,CASSVAQNTEAFF
TRBV9,TRBJ2-1,NA,NA,15,TGTGCCAGCAGCGTAACCACCTCCACTAGGGTTGAGCAGTTCTTC,CASSVTTSTRVEQFF
TRBV14,TRBJ2-7,TRBD1,NA,14,TGTGCCAGCAGCCATACAGGGGGTTGGTACGAGCAGTACTTC,CASSHTGGWYEQYF
TRBV5-6,TRBJ2-3,NA,NA,16,TGTGCCAGCAGCCCAAGGACTGCCCGAAGCACAGATACGCAGTATTTT,CASSPRTARSTDTQYF
TRBV19,TRBJ2-7,NA,NA,15,TGTGCCAGTAGTATCGGTGCAGGGGTTATCTACGAGCAGTACTTC,CASSIGAGVIYEQYF
TRBV27,TRBJ1-2,TRBD1,NA,16,TGTGCCAGCAGTCCCTCCTCTGGACAGGAGACCTATGGCTACACCTTC,CASSPSSGQETYGYTF
TRBV7-2,TRBJ1-3,TRBD1,NA,15,TGTGCCAGCAGCACGCGGACAGGGGATGGAAACACCATATATTTT,CASSTRTGDGNTIYF
TRBV15,TRBJ1-2,NA,NA,13,TGTGCCACCAGCAGAGATCTCGCGCGGGGCTACACCTTC,CATSRDLARGYTF
TRBV5-4,TRBJ2-5,TRBD2,NA,15,TGTGCCAGCAGCGAACCGGGACTAGCGGGAGAGACCCAGTACTTC,CASSEPGLAGETQYF
TRBV5-1,TRBJ2-5,TRBD2,NA,15,TGCGCCAGCAGCTACGGACTAGCGGCCCAAGAGACCCAGTACTTC,CASSYGLAAQETQYF